These 4 T cell receptor beta chains came from one sample sequenced in a study of T cell responses to AZD1222 COVID-19 vaccine. Produced via immunoSEQ multiplex PCR; TCRdb's table is partial and in-frame only. The sample contains roughly 130,000 clones, under 95% of which appear only once. This sample comprised peripheral blood, obtained on day 0 of AZD1222 vaccination. These receptor sequences come from an adult in good health.

The chain couples TRBV14 to TRBJ2-5; 13 bases align to TRBD2. From germline, CDR1 is SGHDN and CDR2 FVKESK. This CDR3 region has 16 residues. V lost 4 bases and J lost 5; bases outside the gene matches: 7. The CDR3 DNA sequence: TGTGCCAGCAGCCGACTAGCGGGGGGCCGCGGGGAGACCCAGTACTTC. Its protein is CASSRLAGGRGETQYF.

V is TRBV9 and J is TRBJ2-3; possibly TRBD1 or TRBD2 for D (5 bases each). The V gene's germline CDR1 is SGDLS and CDR2 YYNGEE. V lost 2 bases to trimming and J lost 6 bases, with 16 bases between them. The CDR3 totals 15 residues. Here the CDR3 reads CASSVPGASGDTQYF. CDR3 coding DNA: TGTGCCAGCAGCGTCCCCGGGGCATCTGGTGATACGCAGTATTTT.

The V and J genes are TRBV7-2 and TRBJ2-2, with TRBD1 as a possible D gene (6 bases). V was cut by 3 bases and J by 5 bases, with 13 bases left in between. Germline V gene lookup returns CDR1 SGHTA and CDR2 FQGNSA. This CDR3 is built from 15 residues. For the CDR3, the DNA is TGTGCCAGCAGCTTCATGGGGGCTAGGACCGGGGAGCTGTTTTTT. This encodes CASSFMGARTGELFF.

In its sample, this clone was seen once. At the DNA level, this CDR3 is encoded by other sequences in the same sample as well. The chain has TRBV3-1 (or the pseudogene TRBV3-2) and TRBJ1-1; D unclear. Trimming cost V 0 bases and J 1 base, with 3 bases left between them. The germline CDR1 and CDR2 sequences are LGHDT and YNNKEL (reference sequence). CDR3 length: 13 residues. The CDR3 is CASSQEGNTEAFF. The DNA of the CDR3 is TGTGCCAGCAGCCAAGAAGGGAACACTGAAGCTTTCTTT.